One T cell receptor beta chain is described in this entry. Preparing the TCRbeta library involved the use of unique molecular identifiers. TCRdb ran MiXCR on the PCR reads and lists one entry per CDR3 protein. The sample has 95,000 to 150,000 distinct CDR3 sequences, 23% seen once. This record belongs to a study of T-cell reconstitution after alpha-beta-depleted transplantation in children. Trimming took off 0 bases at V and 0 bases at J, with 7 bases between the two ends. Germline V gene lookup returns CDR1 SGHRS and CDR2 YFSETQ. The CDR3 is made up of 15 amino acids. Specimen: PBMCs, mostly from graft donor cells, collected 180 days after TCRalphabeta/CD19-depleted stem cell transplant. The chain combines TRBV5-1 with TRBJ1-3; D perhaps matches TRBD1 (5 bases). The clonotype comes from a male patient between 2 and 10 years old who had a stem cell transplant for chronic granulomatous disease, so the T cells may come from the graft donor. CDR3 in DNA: TGCGCCAGCAGCTTGGGCGGGACCTCTGGAAACACCATATATTTT. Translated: CASSLGGTSGNTIYF.